This TCR beta chain appears in the sequencing data of a study of T cell responses to AZD1222 COVID-19 vaccine. About the research overall: Second doses at about 4 or about 12 weeks were pooled.

The data were produced by immunoSEQ multiplex PCR, yet TCRdb's version contains in-frame clones alone and is incomplete. The sample records about 170,000 clones, 85% to 90% being singletons. General study findings and limits: Clonal diversity may have been underestimated, and the donors were mostly white British, with more females than males.

About this clone: What it binds is not known.

V shed 5 bases and J 2 bases; nucleotides not matched to a gene: 4. Germline V gives CDR1 SQVTM, CDR2 ANQGSEA. This CDR3 has 13 residues. This material consisted of peripheral blood, taken on day 0 of AZD1222 vaccination. The sequence was collected from an adult in good health. V is TRBV29-1 and J is TRBJ1-1, with 8 bases fitting TRBD1. The CDR3 reads CSVMAGGNTEAFF. The CDR3 DNA reads TGCAGCGTTATGGCAGGGGGCAACACTGAAGCTTTCTTT.